These T cell receptor beta chains were read from a single sample in a study of blood T cell repertoires in COVID-19. Using immunoSEQ multiplex PCR, the repertoire was profiled, and TCRdb retains in-frame clones only, with some absent. Here the sample spans about 400,000 clones, approximately 86% being singletons. Sequenced: peripheral blood. These receptors all stem from a human donor in a cohort sampled during active COVID-19. The CDR3 runs from the conserved cysteine through the conserved F or W. D genes are given only for firm matches. Where a row states a size, it is once, few, many or the class of an expanded clone; other rows omit it.

>TRBV28|few|-|TRBJ2-5
TGTGCCAGCAGCACCTCCGGGTCCGAAGAGACCCAGTACTTC
CASSTSGSEETQYF
>TRBV18|-|TRBD1|TRBJ1-4
TGTGCCAGCTCACCCGTCACAGGGGTCGACAATGAAAAACTGTTTTTT
CASSPVTGVDNEKLFF
>TRBV2|-|-|TRBJ1-5
TGTGCCAGCAGTGGAACAGGGCTTCAGCCCCAGCATTTT
CASSGTGLQPQHF
>TRBV5-1|once|-|TRBJ1-1
TGCGCCAGCAGCGTGACCCCGGGGTGGATGACTGAAGCTTTCTTT
CASSVTPGWMTEAFF
>TRBV3-1/TRBV3-2|-|-|TRBJ2-2
TGTGCCAGCAGCCAAGATCCGGGCGGGGTCACCGGGGAGCTGTTTTTT
CASSQDPGGVTGELFF
>TRBV14|few|TRBD1|TRBJ2-7
TGTGCCAGCAGCCCGGGGACAGGGCGAGAGCAGTACTTC
CASSPGTGREQYF
>TRBV19|few|TRBD1|TRBJ2-5
TGTGCCAGTAGTATTGGAGGGGACAGGGGAGAGACCCAGTACTTC
CASSIGGDRGETQYF
>TRBV7-9|-|-|TRBJ1-2
TGTGCCAGCAGTGCAGTTGGGCAGAACTATGGCTACACCTTC
CASSAVGQNYGYTF
>TRBV29-1|-|-|TRBJ2-5
TGCAGCGTTGAAGCTGAAGAGACCCAGTACTTC
CSVEAEETQYF
>TRBV24-1|-|-|TRBJ2-7
TGTGCCACCGAGGACTCAGTGGGCTACGAGCAGTACTTC
CATEDSVGYEQYF
>TRBV5-6|-|-|TRBJ1-1
TGTGCCAGCAGCTTGGATACAGGGTTGTCAACTGAAGCTTTCTTT
CASSLDTGLSTEAFF
>TRBV10-3|-|TRBD2|TRBJ2-6
TGTGCCATCAGTGAGTCTTCGGGAGGGCCTCCTGGGGCCAACGTCCTGACTTTC
CAISESSGGPPGANVLTF
>TRBV5-1|-|-|TRBJ2-6
TGCGCCAGCAGCAGCACGGGTTCGGTCTCTGGGGCCAACGTCCTGACTTTC
CASSSTGSVSGANVLTF
>TRBV5-1|once|-|TRBJ2-3
TGCGCCAGCAGCTTTATCGGACAGCTCACAGATACGCAGTATTTT
CASSFIGQLTDTQYF
>TRBV11-1|-|TRBD1|TRBJ2-5
TGTGCCAGCAGCTTAGGTATACGTGACAGGGTTGAGACCCAGTACTTC
CASSLGIRDRVETQYF
>TRBV29-1|-|TRBD1|TRBJ1-6
TGCAGCGTCACGACAGGGGAAAATTCACCCCTCCACTTT
CSVTTGENSPLHF
>TRBV21-1|-|-|TRBJ1-5
TGTGCCAGCTGGGTGGGGGCCGATAGCAATCAGCCCCAGCATTTT
CASWVGADSNQPQHF
>TRBV5-1|-|TRBD2|TRBJ2-3
TGCGCCAGCAGCTTGGGACTAGCGGGAGCAGATACGCAGTATTTT
CASSLGLAGADTQYF
>TRBV30|-|TRBD2|TRBJ2-7
TGTGCCTGGAGTGCCCAGGGACTAGCGGGAGGGTATCGCAACGAGCAGTACTTC
CAWSAQGLAGGYRNEQYF
>TRBV21-1|-|-|TRBJ2-7
TGTGCCAGCAGCAAAATTGAAGTGGGACAGGGGAAAAACTACGAGCAGTACTTC
CASSKIEVGQGKNYEQYF
>TRBV28|-|TRBD1|TRBJ2-5
TGTGCCGGTGGAGGGACAGGGGTCGCGGGATGGGAGACCCAGTACTTC
CAGGGTGVAGWETQYF
>TRBV2|-|-|TRBJ2-2
TGTGCCAGCAGTGAAATCCGGGCGAACACCGGGGAGCTGTTTTTT
CASSEIRANTGELFF
>TRBV12-3/TRBV12-4|-|TRBD1|TRBJ2-5
TGTGCCAGCACGGGGACAGGGCGGGAGACCCAGTACTTC
CASTGTGRETQYF
>TRBV6-1|-|TRBD1|TRBJ1-2
TGTGCCAGCAGTGAACGCGGGCCAGGGGGCGAGGGCTACACCTTC
CASSERGPGGEGYTF
>TRBV24-1|-|TRBD1|TRBJ2-7
TGTGCCACCATAGTCAGGGGCGGGGACAGGGGGCTACCAAGCTCCTACGAGCAGTACTTC
CATIVRGGDRGLPSSYEQYF
>TRBV29-1|-|-|TRBJ2-1
TGCAGCGTTGAGCTGGCTAGCAATGAGCAGTTCTTC
CSVELASNEQFF
>TRBV6-5|-|TRBD2|TRBJ2-1
TGTGCCAGCAGTCCTGCTAGCGGGGCTTACAATGAGCAGTTCTTC
CASSPASGAYNEQFF
>TRBV5-6|few|-|TRBJ1-5
TGTGCCAGCAGCTCCGAAGGGACTAAAGGCGGCAATCAGCCCCAGCATTTT
CASSSEGTKGGNQPQHF
>TRBV11-3|-|TRBD1|TRBJ2-3
TGTGCCAGCAGCTCTAGGACAGGGGCTATCACAGATACGCAGTATTTT
CASSSRTGAITDTQYF
>TRBV5-1|-|TRBD1|TRBJ2-7
TGCGCCAGCAGCGCAGGGGGCTCTTCCTACGAGCAGTACTTC
CASSAGGSSYEQYF
>TRBV6-1|-|-|TRBJ1-2
TGTGCCAGCAGTGATGGGCGGGCTAACTATGGCTACACCTTC
CASSDGRANYGYTF
>TRBV21-1|-|-|TRBJ1-6
TGTGCCAGCAGCAAACGGGGAATCTGGGTCGCGAGCTCCTATAATTCACCCCTCCACTTT
CASSKRGIWVASSYNSPLHF
>TRBV6-5|few|TRBD2|TRBJ2-2
TGTGCCAGCAGTTATCGGACTAGCATTACCGGGGAGCTGTTTTTT
CASSYRTSITGELFF
>TRBV28|-|TRBD1|TRBJ1-5
TGTGCCAGCAATTTCCCAGGGACAGGGAATCAGCCCCAGCATTTT
CASNFPGTGNQPQHF
>TRBV30|-|-|TRBJ1-1
TGTGCCTGGAGTGTTCAAGGGCAGGGCTTTACTGAAGCTTTCTTT
CAWSVQGQGFTEAFF
>TRBV6-2/TRBV6-3|-|TRBD2|TRBJ2-5
TGTGCCAGCACCCCCGGGACTAGCACGGAGACCCAGTACTTC
CASTPGTSTETQYF
>TRBV19|few|-|TRBJ1-5
TGTGCCAGTAGTATAGATGCGGGGGGTGCCAATCAGCCCCAGCATTTT
CASSIDAGGANQPQHF
>TRBV5-1|-|-|TRBJ2-5
TGCGCCAGCAGCACAGGGTTCGAGACCCAGTACTTC
CASSTGFETQYF
>TRBV24-1|-|TRBD1|TRBJ2-3
TGTGCCACCAGTGGACGGGACAGGGAGTCGGATACGCAGTATTTT
CATSGRDRESDTQYF
>TRBV29-1|-|TRBD2|TRBJ2-3
TGCAGCGTCACGCGGGAGGGCCCCACAGATACGCAGTATTTT
CSVTREGPTDTQYF
>TRBV7-8|-|-|TRBJ1-5
TGTGCCAGCAGCTTAACTCCTAGCAGCCCTTATAGCAATCAGCCCCAGCATTTT
CASSLTPSSPYSNQPQHF
>TRBV18|-|TRBD1|TRBJ1-5
TGTGCCAGCTCAGGGACAGGGGGCGCCGAATATAGCAATCAGCCCCAGCATTTT
CASSGTGGAEYSNQPQHF
>TRBV30|-|TRBD1|TRBJ1-1
TGTGCCTGGAATACAGGGGGCGTAAATACTGAAGCTTTCTTT
CAWNTGGVNTEAFF
>TRBV4-1|few|TRBD2|TRBJ2-7
TGCGCCAGCAGCCAAGTAGACTCCGGGACTAGCGGCTACGAGCAGTACTTC
CASSQVDSGTSGYEQYF
>TRBV7-8|once|TRBD2|TRBJ2-7
TGTGCCAGCAGCCCTCGGGGTAGCGGGGTATACTACGAGCAGTACTTC
CASSPRGSGVYYEQYF